This T cell receptor (beta chain) was sequenced for a study of tumor and adjacent non-tumor tissue in lung cancer. For the study at large: Aged about 30 to 76 years, patients included 10 men and roughly five women with stage I to III disease.

TCRbeta libraries were built with three rounds of nested PCR, modified from ARM-PCR. TCRdb re-analysed the multiplex PCR reads in MiXCR, keeping a single row per CDR3 protein. The table records about 60,000 distinct CDR3 sequences, roughly 60% of them present only once. Trimming removed 7 bases from V and 2 bases from J, with 17 bases in between. The CDR3 is made up of 15 amino acids. This clonotype was found many times. The template was RNA from unsorted bulk tissue. More than 3 cm separated this lung sample from the edge of the tumor. Material: distant non-tumor lung tissue. The source of this sequence is a man between 70 and 80 years old with non-small cell lung cancer. V gene TRBV12-3 or TRBV12-4 combines with J gene TRBJ1-2, with D perhaps matching TRBD1 (5 bases). The DNA of the CDR3 is TGTGCCAGCACTACCAACGGGGGAGCGAACTATGGCTACACCTTC. Translated, it gives CASTTNGGANYGYTF.